This TCR beta chain originates from a study of blood T cell repertoires in COVID-19. Across the study: The United States, Italy and Spain were the sources of the acute and convalescent COVID-19 samples. T cells, B-cell-depleted T cells, or PBMCs provided the cDNA or gDNA that served as material.

This CDR3 contains 13 residues. V lost 8 bases and J lost 3; bases outside the gene matches: 7. Germline CDR1 reads SQVTM; CDR2 reads ANQGSEA. Source study methods: Reference gene primers were amplified, and this amplification served to estimate nucleated cell counts. Some clones are missing from TCRdb's copy, which holds only in-frame ones; the method was immunoSEQ multiplex PCR. The V and J calls and clone size were taken over from that table, and D and trimming were inferred from the DNA. The table records about 37,000 clones, roughly 89% of them present only once. The genes are TRBV29-1 and TRBJ2-7; 10 bases agree with TRBD1. The clonotype comes from a human donor in a cohort sampled during active COVID-19. Specimen: peripheral blood. The CDR3 nucleotides are TGCAGCACCAGGACAGGGGGAGGCTACGAGCAGTACTTC. This encodes CSTRTGGGYEQYF.